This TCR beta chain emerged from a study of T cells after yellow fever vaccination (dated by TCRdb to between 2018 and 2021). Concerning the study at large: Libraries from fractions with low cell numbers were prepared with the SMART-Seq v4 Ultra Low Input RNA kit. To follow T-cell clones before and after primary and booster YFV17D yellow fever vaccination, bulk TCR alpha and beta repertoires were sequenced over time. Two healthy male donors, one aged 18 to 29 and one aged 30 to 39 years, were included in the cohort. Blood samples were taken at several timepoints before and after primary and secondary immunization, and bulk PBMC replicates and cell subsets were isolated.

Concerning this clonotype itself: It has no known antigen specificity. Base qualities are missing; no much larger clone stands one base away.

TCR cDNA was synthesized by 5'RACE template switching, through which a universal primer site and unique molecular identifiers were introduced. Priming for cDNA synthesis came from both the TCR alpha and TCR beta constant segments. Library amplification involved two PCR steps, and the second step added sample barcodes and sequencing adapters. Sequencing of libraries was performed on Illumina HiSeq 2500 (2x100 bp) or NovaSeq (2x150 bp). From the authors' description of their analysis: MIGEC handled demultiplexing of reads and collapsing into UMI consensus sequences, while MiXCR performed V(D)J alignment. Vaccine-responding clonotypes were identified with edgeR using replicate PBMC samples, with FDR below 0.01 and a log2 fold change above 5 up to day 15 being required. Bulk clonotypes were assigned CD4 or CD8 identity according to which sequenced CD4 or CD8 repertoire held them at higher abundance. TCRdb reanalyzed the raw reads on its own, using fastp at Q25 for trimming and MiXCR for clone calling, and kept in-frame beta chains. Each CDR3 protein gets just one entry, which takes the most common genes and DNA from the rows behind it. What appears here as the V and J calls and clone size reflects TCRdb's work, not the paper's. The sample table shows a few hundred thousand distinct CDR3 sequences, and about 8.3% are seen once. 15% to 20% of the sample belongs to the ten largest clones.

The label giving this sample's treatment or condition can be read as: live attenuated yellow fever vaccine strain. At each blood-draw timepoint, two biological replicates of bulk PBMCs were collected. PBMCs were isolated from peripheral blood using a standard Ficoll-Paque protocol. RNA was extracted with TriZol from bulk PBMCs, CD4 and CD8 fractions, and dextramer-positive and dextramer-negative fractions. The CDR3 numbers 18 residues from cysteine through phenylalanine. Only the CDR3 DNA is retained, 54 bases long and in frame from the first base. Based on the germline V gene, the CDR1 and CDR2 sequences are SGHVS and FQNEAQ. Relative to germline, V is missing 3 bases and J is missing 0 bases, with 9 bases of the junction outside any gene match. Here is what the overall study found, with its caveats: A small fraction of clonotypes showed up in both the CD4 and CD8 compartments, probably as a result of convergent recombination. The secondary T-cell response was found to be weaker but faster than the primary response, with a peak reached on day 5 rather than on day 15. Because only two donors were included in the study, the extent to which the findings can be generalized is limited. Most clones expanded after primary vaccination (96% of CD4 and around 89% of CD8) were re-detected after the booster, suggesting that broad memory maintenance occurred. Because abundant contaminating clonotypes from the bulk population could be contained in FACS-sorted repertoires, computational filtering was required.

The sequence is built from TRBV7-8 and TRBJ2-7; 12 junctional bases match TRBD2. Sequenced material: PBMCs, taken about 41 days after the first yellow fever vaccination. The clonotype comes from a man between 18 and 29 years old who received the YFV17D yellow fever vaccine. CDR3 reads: CASSFNSPGLAGSYEQYF. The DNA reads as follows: TGTGCCAGCAGCTTTAATTCACCGGGACTAGCGGGCTCCTACGAGCAGTACTTC. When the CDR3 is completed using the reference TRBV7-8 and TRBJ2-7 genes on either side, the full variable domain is GAGVSQSPRYKVAKRGQDVALRCDPISGHVSLFWYQQALGQGPEFLTYFQNEAQLDKSGLPSDRFFAERPEGSVSTLKIQRTQQEDSAVYLCASSFNSPGLAGSYEQYFGPGTRLTVT.